This T cell receptor (beta chain) is from a study of blood T cell repertoires in COVID-19. The wider study: Recovered Cohort 3 donors showed two negative PCRs, clearance, or symptom resolution. The United States, Italy and Spain supplied acute and convalescent COVID-19 samples.

Assay: immunoSEQ multiplex PCR; the TCRdb copy retains only in-frame clones and omits some. This table holds 150,000 to 200,000 clones, about 85% found once. The CDR3 sequence is 15 residues long. Deletions cut 6 bases from V and 3 bases from J, with 14 bases between. The germline gives CDR1 MNHEY, CDR2 SVGAGI. The clonotype comes from a woman aged 40 to 50 in a cohort exposed to, infected with or recovered from COVID-19 (not recorded which). This chain uses TRBV6-5 with TRBJ2-2; a possible D gene is TRBD2 (6 bases). The sample taken for sequencing was PBMCs or T cells enriched from blood (not recorded which). CDR3 nucleotides: TGTGCCAGCAGACCGGGGGTTACTTACACCGGGGAGCTGTTTTTT. Translated: CASRPGVTYTGELFF.